Below are 30 T cell receptor beta chains sequenced from a single sample in a study of T cells in women clearing cervical HPV infection. Here immunoSEQ multiplex PCR was the method, and the copy in TCRdb shows in-frame clones only, minus some. This table holds 30,000 to 40,000 clones. The source material was blood buffy coat. All receptors derive from a woman aged 18-69 years with a cervical HPV16 infection that either progressed to CIN3+ or cleared (not recorded which).

Concerning this clone itself: The read is 3 residues too short to cover the CDR3 end, so that end is filled in from the germline J gene. This chain uses TRBV29-1 with TRBJ2-2; 7 nucleotides align to TRBD1. This CDR3 has 13 residues. After removal of 7 bases from V and 6 bases from J, the junction contained 8 bases not matched to a gene. The germline V gene has CDR1 SQVTM and CDR2 ANQGSEA. The sequenced part of the CDR3 DNA is TGCAGCGCCGGGGCACAGGGGTCCGGGGAG. Translated: CSAGAQGSGE. The whole CDR3 protein is CSAGAQGSGELFF.

As to this clone: With the read ending 3 residues before the CDR3 end, the germline J gene is used to fill in that end. The chain couples TRBV4-1 to TRBJ2-1; D may be TRBD2 (5 bases). V was trimmed by 1 base and J by 0 bases, leaving 7 bases between them. The CDR3 covers 15 residues. The germline gives CDR1 MGHRA, CDR2 YSYEKL. CDR3 loop: CASSQVEGSYNEQFF. The DNA read from the CDR3 is TGCGCCAGCAGCCAAGTCGAGGGCTCCTACAATGAG.

A remark on this clone: The read finishes 3 residues shy of the CDR3 end, and the germline J gene is used to complete it. This rearrangement joins TRBV24-1 to TRBJ2-7; possibly TRBD1 for D (6 bases). The germline CDR1 and CDR2 sequences are KGHDR and SFDVKD. The CDR3 loop spans 17 amino acids. V was trimmed by 0 bases and J by 3 bases, leaving 17 bases between them. The CDR3 DNA, read in part, is TGTGCCACCAGTGATTTGCGACAGGAGCCCCCCTTCTACGAG. It codes for CATSDLRQEPPFYE. From start to end, the CDR3 is CATSDLRQEPPFYEQYF.

Remarks on this clone: The read stops 3 residues short of the end of the CDR3; the missing end is completed from the germline J gene. The chain employs TRBV6-1 and TRBJ2-4; tentative D call: TRBD2 (6 bases). CDR1 is MNHNS and CDR2 is SASEGT in the germline V gene. This CDR3 has 13 residues. CDR3 loop: CASSGRDLETQYF. The part of the CDR3 DNA that was read is TGTGCCAGCAGTGGCCGGGACTTAGAGACT.

A note on this clone: The observed sequence ends 3 residues before the CDR3 terminus, with the missing tail filled in from the germline J gene. The chain uses TRBV30 and TRBJ1-6; a possible D gene is TRBD1 (6 bases). Germline V CDR1 and CDR2: GTSNPN, SVGIG (reference sequence). Trimming cost V 3 bases and J 0 bases, with 9 bases left between them. The CDR3 contains 15 residues. CDR3 region: CAWRQGSSYNSPLHF. The CDR3 DNA, read in part, is TGTGCCTGGAGACAGGGAAGCTCCTATAATTCACCC. The full variable domain, rest sourced from reference TRBV30 and TRBJ1-6, is SQTIHQWPATLVQPVGSPLSLECTVEGTSNPNLYWYRQAAGRGLQLLFYSVGIGQISSEVPQNLSASRPQDRQFILSSKKLLLSDSGFYLCAWRQGSSYNSPLHFGNGTRLTVT.

Details on this clone: Sequencing ends 3 residues short of the CDR3 end; the germline J gene provides the rest. The V gene is TRBV2, the J gene TRBJ1-1, with D tentatively TRBD1 (5 bases). Per the germline V gene, CDR1 is SNHLY and CDR2 is FYNNEI. V lost 4 bases to trimming and J lost 1 base, with 7 bases between them. The CDR3 spans 13 residues. The CDR3 spells CASSGQRNTEAFF. The part of the CDR3 DNA that was read is TGTGCCAGCAGTGGACAGAGGAACACTGAA.

Points on this clone: The sequenced fragment ends 3 residues before the CDR3 boundary, so the rest is inferred from the germline J gene. This chain links TRBV7-3 with TRBJ1-1, with 9 bases lining up with TRBD1. Germline CDR1 SGHTA, CDR2 FQGTGA. The CDR3 covers 15 residues. Trimming at V came to 5 bases and at J to 2 bases, leaving 6 bases not matched to a gene. CDR3: CASSLQGASNTEAFF. CDR3 DNA, as far as it was read: TGTGCCAGCAGCCTACAGGGGGCTTCCAACACTGAA.

Comment on this clone: The CDR3 is cut off 3 residues early in the read; its end comes from the germline J gene. This rearrangement joins TRBV19 to TRBJ1-2; weak D call: TRBD1 (6 bases). In germline, CDR1 is LNHDA, CDR2 SQIVND (reference sequence). The CDR3 is made up of 14 amino acids. V lost 1 base and J 4 bases, leaving 10 bases between the germline ends. CDR3 loop: CASSIGQEIYGYTF. The covered CDR3 bases are TGTGCCAGTAGTATAGGACAGGAGATCTATGGC.

A note on this clone: The CDR3 end falls 3 residues outside the read, so it is completed with the germline J gene. The rearrangement joins TRBV5-1 to TRBJ2-1; D perhaps matches TRBD2 (6 bases). The CDR3 is made up of 15 amino acids. Deletions cut 3 bases from V and 1 base from J, with 11 bases between. Germline assignment: CDR1 SGHRS and CDR2 YFSETQ. This CDR3 reads CASSSELASYNEQFF. The CDR3 DNA, read in part, is TGCGCCAGCAGCTCCGAACTAGCATCCTACAATGAG.

A note on this clone: The CDR3 extends 3 residues past the end of the read, so its final part is completed from the germline J gene. V and J are TRBV4-2 and TRBJ2-7, with 13 bases aligning to TRBD2. Per germline, CDR1 LGHNA and CDR2 YNFKEQ. Germline trimming cut 6 bases from V and 5 bases from J; bases unmatched to any gene: 1. The CDR3 is made up of 13 amino acids. The part of the CDR3 DNA that was read is TGTGCCAGCAGAGGGACTAGCGGGAACGAG. Amino acids: CASRGTSGNE. The entire CDR3 sequence reads CASRGTSGNEQYF.

As for this clone: The read is 3 residues too short to cover the CDR3 end, so that end is filled in from the germline J gene. The chain uses TRBV30 and TRBJ1-1; unclear D gene. The germline V and J ends were trimmed by 4 bases and 7 bases, with 19 bases remaining between them. Germline CDR1 is GTSNPN and CDR2 is SVGIG (reference sequence). This CDR3 has 14 amino acids. The CDR3 region is CAWTMSALLDEAFF. The CDR3 DNA, read in part, is TGTGCCTGGACCATGAGCGCTCTACTAGATGAA.

Here the CDR3 reads CASSPGHHTGELFF. Incomplete CDR3 DNA: TGCGCCAGCAGCCCCGGACACCACACCGGGGAG. The V gene is TRBV5-1, the J gene TRBJ2-2; a weak D match, TRBD1 (5 bases). The read ends 3 residues shy of where the CDR3 ends; the end is completed using the germline J gene. CDR1 and CDR2 from the germline V gene are SGHRS and YFSETQ. The CDR3 is 14 residues long. Trimming removed 4 bases from V and 3 bases from J, with 10 bases in between.

A note on this clone: From the germline J gene comes the end of the CDR3, since the read stops 3 residues before it. The V call is TRBV14, the J call TRBJ1-1; 9 bases are a match to TRBD1. Germline CDR1 is SGHDN and CDR2 is FVKESK. There are 13 residues in the CDR3. This CDR3 reads CASSQGQGLSAFF. CDR3 DNA (partial): TGTGCCAGCAGCCAGGGACAGGGTCTTTCA.

With respect to this clone: Read coverage stops 3 residues before the CDR3 terminus; the germline J gene supplies the remainder. The chain carries TRBV20-1 and TRBJ2-1, with 10 bases aligning to TRBD2. The CDR3 is 14 residues long. Germline V gene data show CDR1 as DFQATT and CDR2 as SNEGSKA (reference sequence). Unmatched junction bases numbered 6, after V lost 5 bases and J lost 5 bases. The CDR3 bases that were read are TGCAGTGCTTTCCCTGGACTAGCGGACAATGAG. Its protein is CSAFPGLADNE. The whole CDR3 sequence reads CSAFPGLADNEQFF.

Note on this clone: The read stops 3 residues short of the end of the CDR3; the missing end is completed from the germline J gene. The V call is TRBV5-1, the J call TRBJ2-3; 9 bases are shared with TRBD1. The CDR3 totals 17 residues. The V gene end was trimmed by 4 bases and the J gene end by 2 bases; junction bases not matched to a gene: 11. Germline V CDR1 and CDR2: SGHRS, YFSETQ. The CDR3 sequence is CASSPGQGMSHTDTQYF. Partial CDR3 DNA: TGCGCCAGCAGCCCGGGACAGGGCATGTCACACACAGATACG. Supplemented by reference TRBV5-1 and TRBJ2-3, the full variable domain reads KAGVTQTPRYLIKTRGQQVTLSCSPISGHRSVSWYQQTPGQGLQFLFEYFSETQRNKGNFPGRFSGRQFSNSRSEMNVSTLELGDSALYLCASSPGQGMSHTDTQYFGPGTRLTVL.

Concerning this clone: The missing CDR3 end, 3 residues past where the read stops, is filled in from the germline J gene. The rearrangement uses TRBV13 and TRBJ1-2; no definite D call. The CDR3 has 15 residues. The germline gives CDR1 PRHDT, CDR2 FYEKMQ (reference sequence). CDR3 sequence reads: CASSLRLGYTDTYTF. CDR3 bases read: TGTGCCAGCAGCCTACGACTAGGGTATACAGATACC. Full variable domain (remainder filled in from reference TRBV13 and TRBJ1-2): AAGVIQSPRHLIKEKRETATLKCYPIPRHDTVYWYQQGPGQDPQFLISFYEKMQSDKGSIPDRFSAQQFSDYHSELNMSSLELGDSALYFCASSLRLGYTDTYTFGSGTRLTVV.

Note on this clone: The read terminates 3 residues ahead of where the CDR3 ends, so the germline J gene completes it. This rearrangement joins TRBV19 to TRBJ1-3, with TRBD1 matching over 8 bases. CDR3 length equals 17 residues. The J segment lost 4 bases and the V segment lost 3 bases, leaving 11 bases of the junction unmatched. Germline CDR1 and CDR2: LNHDA and SQIVND (reference sequence). Here the CDR3 reads CASSIVQHRGSGNTIYF. The CDR3 DNA, read in part, is TGTGCCAGTAGTATTGTTCAGCACAGGGGGTCCGGAAACACC.

Comments on this clone: The read falls 3 residues short of the CDR3 end, and the missing part is taken from the germline J gene. This chain connects TRBV7-2 to TRBJ2-2; D gene ambiguous. From germline, CDR1 is SGHTA and CDR2 FQGNSA. V shed 2 bases and J shed 6 bases, with 10 bases lying between them. The length of the CDR3 is 14 residues. The CDR3 region is CASSLIEFAGELFF. The CDR3 bases that were read are TGTGCCAGCAGCTTAATAGAGTTCGCCGGGGAG.

As concerns this clone: The read ends 3 residues early relative to the CDR3; the germline J gene fills the gap. The J gene is TRBJ2-3, the V gene TRBV20-1, with unresolved D. Trimming removed 1 base at V and 0 bases at J, with 8 bases between. This CDR3 has 14 amino acids. Germline V gene data show CDR1 as DFQATT and CDR2 as SNEGSKA (reference sequence). The CDR3 bases that were read are TGCAGTGCTAGAGCCGTTCCTAGCACAGATACG. Translating gives CSARAVPSTDT. The whole CDR3 protein reads CSARAVPSTDTQYF.

Details on this clone: Read data end 3 residues before the CDR3 end; the end is taken from the germline J gene. The chain links TRBV7-9 to TRBJ2-3, with D unresolved. The V gene's germline CDR1 is SEHNR and CDR2 FQNEAQ (reference sequence). The CDR3 has 15 amino acids. The CDR3 reads CASSLEGSPSETQYF. Incomplete CDR3 DNA: TGTGCCAGCAGCTTAGAAGGTAGCCCAAGCGAGACG.

As to this clone: The read comes to an end 3 residues before the CDR3 does, leaving the germline J gene to fill in the end. The chain joins TRBV18 to TRBJ1-4, with TRBD1 matching 7 bases. Germline loops: CDR1 KGHSH, CDR2 LQKENI. This CDR3 region has 17 residues. The junction had 10 bases not matched to a gene; V was cut back by 6 bases and J by 0 bases. The sequenced part of the CDR3 DNA is TGTGCCAGCTCCAAACAGGGGAGAGTCGCAACTAATGAAAAA. Translation gives CASSKQGRVATNEK. The entire CDR3 sequence reads CASSKQGRVATNEKLFF.

Concerning this clone itself: The read finishes 3 residues shy of the CDR3 end, and the germline J gene is used to complete it. V is TRBV7-9 and J is TRBJ1-2; 7 bases are a match to TRBD1. The CDR3 is 14 residues long. Trimming cost V 6 bases and J 4 bases; bases outside gene matches: 8. Germline V lookup: CDR1 SEHNR, CDR2 FQNEAQ (reference sequence). The CDR3 bases that were read are TGTGCCAGCAGTGGGGACAGTGAGGGCTATGGC. Its protein product is CASSGDSEGYG. The whole CDR3 protein is CASSGDSEGYGYTF. Full variable domain (remainder filled in from reference TRBV7-9 and TRBJ1-2): DTGVSQNPRHKITKRGQNVTFRCDPISEHNRLYWYRQTLGQGPEFLTYFQNEAQLEKSRLLSDRFSAERPKGSFSTLEIQRTEQGDSAMYLCASSGDSEGYGYTFGSGTRLTVV.

Details on this clone: The CDR3 end is not reached by the read, which stops 3 residues before it; the germline J gene fills it in. The chain combines TRBV10-3 with TRBJ1-2; TRBD1 aligns across 11 bases. Germline CDR1 is ENHRY and CDR2 is SYGVKD. V was pared by 3 bases and J by 6 bases, with 6 bases of the junction left unmatched. This CDR3 comprises 15 residues. The CDR3 bases that were read are TGTGCCATCAGTGATTTCGGGGACAGGGGGGATGGC. Its translation is CAISDFGDRGDG. The complete CDR3 protein is CAISDFGDRGDGYTF.

With respect to this clone: From the germline J gene comes the end of the CDR3, since the read stops 3 residues before it. The chain uses TRBV7-6 and TRBJ1-3, with a tentative D call TRBD1 (5 bases). Trimming left V 2 bases short and J 0 bases short, with 5 bases between. The length of the CDR3 is 14 residues. Germline V gives CDR1 SGHVS, CDR2 FNYEAQ. This chain's CDR3 is CASSLQGSGNTIYF. The part of the CDR3 DNA that was read is TGTGCCAGCAGCTTACAGGGCTCTGGAAACACC.

Comment on this clone: The missing CDR3 end, 3 residues past where the read stops, is filled in from the germline J gene. The chain carries TRBV19 and TRBJ2-3, with D perhaps matching TRBD2 (5 bases). The CDR3 totals 13 residues. Germline V gene sequence: CDR1 LNHDA, CDR2 SQIVND (reference sequence). Trimming pared 7 bases from V and 4 bases from J, leaving 12 bases between. The part of the CDR3 DNA that was read is TGTGCCAGTACGGGGAGTTTGGCAGATACG. It codes for CASTGSLADT. The whole CDR3 sequence is CASTGSLADTQYF.

Turning to this clone: The CDR3 end lies 3 residues beyond the end of the read and is filled in from the germline J gene. The chain employs TRBV28 and TRBJ2-4; TRBD1 aligns across 11 bases. With 5 bases clipped from V and 3 bases from J, the junction kept 9 bases outside the gene matches. CDR3 length: 17 residues. CDR1 is MDHEN, CDR2 SYDVKM, per germline. The CDR3 DNA, read in part, is TGTGCCAGCAGTCCTTTGGGACAGGGGGAACGCAAAAACATT. It is translated as CASSPLGQGERKNI. The full CDR3 sequence reads CASSPLGQGERKNIQYF.

Concerning this clone itself: The CDR3 goes on 3 residues after the read ends, and that part is filled in from the germline J gene. V usage is TRBV10-3 and J usage is TRBJ2-3; 12 positions match TRBD1. The V gene's germline CDR1 is ENHRY and CDR2 SYGVKD. CDR3 size: 17 residues. The CDR3 spells CAISTGTGGAGQETQYF. The CDR3 bases that were read are TGTGCCATCAGTACCGGGACAGGGGGCGCTGGCCAAGAGACG.

The DNA read from the CDR3 is TGCAGCGTTGTAACAGGTGTTAACACTGAA. This encodes CSVVTGVNTE. The complete CDR3 protein is CSVVTGVNTEAFF. The chain employs TRBV29-1 and TRBJ1-1, with D possibly matching TRBD1 (5 bases). The missing CDR3 end, 3 residues past where the read stops, is filled in from the germline J gene. The CDR3 runs 13 residues. With 4 bases removed from V and 2 bases from J, the gap between germline ends came to 11 bases. CDR1 is SQVTM and CDR2 is ANQGSEA in the germline V gene.

Details on this clone: The read comes to an end 3 residues before the CDR3 does, leaving the germline J gene to fill in the end. The V and J genes are TRBV7-9 and TRBJ1-2; possibly TRBD1 for D (5 bases). In germline, CDR1 is SEHNR, CDR2 FQNEAQ (reference sequence). V was cut by 3 bases and J by 4 bases, with 9 bases left in between. The CDR3 runs 13 residues. CDR3 amino acids: CASSLQGFYGYTF. Incomplete CDR3 DNA: TGTGCCAGCAGCTTGCAGGGTTTCTATGGC.

Turning to this clone: The read falls 3 residues short of the CDR3 end, and the missing part is taken from the germline J gene. J is TRBJ2-1 and V is TRBV20-1, with TRBD2 identical over 9 bases. The CDR3 covers 16 residues. The V gene end was trimmed by 0 bases and the J gene end by 9 bases; junction bases not matched to a gene: 12. The germline CDR1 and CDR2 sequences are DFQATT and SNEGSKA (reference sequence). CDR3: CSARDGGIAGVSEQFF. Incomplete CDR3 DNA: TGCAGTGCTAGAGATGGAGGAATAGCGGGAGTTAGTGAG.